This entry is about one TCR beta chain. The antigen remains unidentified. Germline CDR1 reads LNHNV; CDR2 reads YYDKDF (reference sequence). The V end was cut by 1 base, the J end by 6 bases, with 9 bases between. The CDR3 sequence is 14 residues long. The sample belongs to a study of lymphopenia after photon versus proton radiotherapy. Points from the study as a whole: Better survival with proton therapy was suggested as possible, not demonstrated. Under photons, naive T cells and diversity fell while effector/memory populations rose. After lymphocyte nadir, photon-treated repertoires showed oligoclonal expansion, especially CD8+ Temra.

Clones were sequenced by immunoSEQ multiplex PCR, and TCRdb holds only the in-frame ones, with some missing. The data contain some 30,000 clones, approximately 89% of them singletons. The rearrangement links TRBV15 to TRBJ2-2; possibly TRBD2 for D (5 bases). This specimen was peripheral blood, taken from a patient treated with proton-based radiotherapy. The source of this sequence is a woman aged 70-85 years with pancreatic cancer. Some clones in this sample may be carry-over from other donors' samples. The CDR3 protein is CATSRVGVPGELFF. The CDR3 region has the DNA TGTGCCACCAGCAGAGTCGGGGTCCCCGGGGAGCTGTTTTTT.